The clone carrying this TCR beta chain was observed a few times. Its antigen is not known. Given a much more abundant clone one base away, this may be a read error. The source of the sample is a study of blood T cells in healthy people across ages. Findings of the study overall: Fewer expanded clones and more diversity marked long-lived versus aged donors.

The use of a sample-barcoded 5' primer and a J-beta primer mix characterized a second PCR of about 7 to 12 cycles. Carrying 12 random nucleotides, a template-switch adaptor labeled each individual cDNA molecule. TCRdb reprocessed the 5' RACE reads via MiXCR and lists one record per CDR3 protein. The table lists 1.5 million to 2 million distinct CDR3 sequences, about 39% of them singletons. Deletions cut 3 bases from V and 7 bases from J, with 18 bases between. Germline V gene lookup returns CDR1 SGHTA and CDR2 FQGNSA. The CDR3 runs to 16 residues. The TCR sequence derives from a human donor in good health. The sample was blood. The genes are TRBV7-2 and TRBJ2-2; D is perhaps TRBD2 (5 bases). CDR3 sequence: CASSFLTSPGGGELFF. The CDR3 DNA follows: TGTGCCAGCAGCTTTTTGACAAGCCCTGGAGGCGGGGAGCTGTTTTTT.